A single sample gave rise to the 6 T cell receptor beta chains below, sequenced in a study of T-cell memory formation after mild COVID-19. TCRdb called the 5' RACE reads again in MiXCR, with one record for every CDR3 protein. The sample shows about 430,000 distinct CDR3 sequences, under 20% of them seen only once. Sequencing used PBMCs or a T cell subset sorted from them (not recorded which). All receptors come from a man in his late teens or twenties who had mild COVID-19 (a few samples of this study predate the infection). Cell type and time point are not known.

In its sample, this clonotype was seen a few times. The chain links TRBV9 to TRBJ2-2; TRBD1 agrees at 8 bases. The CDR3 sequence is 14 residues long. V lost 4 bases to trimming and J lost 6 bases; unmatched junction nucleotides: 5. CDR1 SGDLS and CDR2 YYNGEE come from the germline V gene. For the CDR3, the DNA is TGTGCCAGCAGCCGTCTGACAGGGGCCGGGGAGCTGTTTTTT. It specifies CASSRLTGAGELFF.

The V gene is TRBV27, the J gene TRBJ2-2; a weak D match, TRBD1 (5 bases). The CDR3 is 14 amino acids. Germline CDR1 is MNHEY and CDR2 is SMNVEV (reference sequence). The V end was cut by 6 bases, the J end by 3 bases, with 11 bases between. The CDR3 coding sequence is TGTGCCAGCAGCTTAGGGGTTCACACCGGGGAGCTGTTTTTT. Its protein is CASSLGVHTGELFF.

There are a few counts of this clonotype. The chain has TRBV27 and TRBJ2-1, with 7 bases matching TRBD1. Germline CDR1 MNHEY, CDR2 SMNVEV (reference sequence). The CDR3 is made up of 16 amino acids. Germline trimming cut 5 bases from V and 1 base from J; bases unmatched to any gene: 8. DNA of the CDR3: TGTGCCAGCAGTATGGGAGACAGGGTATCCTACAATGAGCAGTTCTTC. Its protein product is CASSMGDRVSYNEQFF.

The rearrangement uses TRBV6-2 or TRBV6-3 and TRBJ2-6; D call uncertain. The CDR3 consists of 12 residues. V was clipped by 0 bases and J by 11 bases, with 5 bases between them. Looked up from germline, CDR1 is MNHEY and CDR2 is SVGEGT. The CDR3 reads CASSYSPHVLTF. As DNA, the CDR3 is TGTGCCAGCAGTTACTCTCCCCACGTCCTGACTTTC.

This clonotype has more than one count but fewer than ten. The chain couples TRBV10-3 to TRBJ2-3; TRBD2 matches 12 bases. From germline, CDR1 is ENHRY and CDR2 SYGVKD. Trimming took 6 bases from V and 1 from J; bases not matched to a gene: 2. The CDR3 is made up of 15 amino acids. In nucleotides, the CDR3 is TGTGCCATCAGCCGACTAGCGGGGGGCACAGATACGCAGTATTTT. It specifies CAISRLAGGTDTQYF.

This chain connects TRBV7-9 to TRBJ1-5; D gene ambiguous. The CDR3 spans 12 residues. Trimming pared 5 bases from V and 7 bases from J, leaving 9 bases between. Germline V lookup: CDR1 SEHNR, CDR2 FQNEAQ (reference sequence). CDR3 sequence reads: CASSVDVQPQHF. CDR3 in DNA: TGTGCCAGCAGCGTGGACGTCCAGCCCCAGCATTTT.